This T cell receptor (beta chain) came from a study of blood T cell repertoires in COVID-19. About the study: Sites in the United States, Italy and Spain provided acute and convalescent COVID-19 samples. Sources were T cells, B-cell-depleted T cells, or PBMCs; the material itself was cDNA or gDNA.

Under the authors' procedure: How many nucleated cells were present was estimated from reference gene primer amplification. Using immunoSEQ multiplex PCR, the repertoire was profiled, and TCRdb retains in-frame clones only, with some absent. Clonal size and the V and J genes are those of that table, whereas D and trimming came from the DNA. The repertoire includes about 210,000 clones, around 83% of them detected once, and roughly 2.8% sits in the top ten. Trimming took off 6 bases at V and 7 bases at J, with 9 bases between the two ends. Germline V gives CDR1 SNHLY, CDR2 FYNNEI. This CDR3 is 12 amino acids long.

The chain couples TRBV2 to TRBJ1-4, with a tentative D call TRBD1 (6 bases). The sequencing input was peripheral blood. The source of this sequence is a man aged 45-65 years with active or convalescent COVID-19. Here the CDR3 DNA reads TGTGCCAGCAGATGGACAGTTGAAAAACTGTTTTTT. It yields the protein CASRWTVEKLFF.